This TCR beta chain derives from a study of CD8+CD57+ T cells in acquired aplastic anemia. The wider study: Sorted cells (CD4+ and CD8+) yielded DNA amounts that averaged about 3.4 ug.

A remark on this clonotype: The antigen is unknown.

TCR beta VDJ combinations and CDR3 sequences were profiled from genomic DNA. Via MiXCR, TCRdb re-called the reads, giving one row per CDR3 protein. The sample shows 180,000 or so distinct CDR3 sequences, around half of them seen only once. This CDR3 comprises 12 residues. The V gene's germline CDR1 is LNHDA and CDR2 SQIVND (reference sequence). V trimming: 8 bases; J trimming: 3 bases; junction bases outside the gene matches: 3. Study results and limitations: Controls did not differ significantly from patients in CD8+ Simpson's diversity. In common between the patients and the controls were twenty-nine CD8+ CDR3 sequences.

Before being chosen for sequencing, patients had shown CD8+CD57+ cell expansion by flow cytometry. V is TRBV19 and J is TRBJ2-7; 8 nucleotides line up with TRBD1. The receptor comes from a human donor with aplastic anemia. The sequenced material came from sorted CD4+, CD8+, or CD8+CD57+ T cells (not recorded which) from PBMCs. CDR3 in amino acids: CASQGASYEQYF. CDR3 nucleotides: TGTGCCAGTCAGGGGGCCAGCTACGAGCAGTACTTC.